Following are 22 T cell receptor beta chains from one sample sequenced in a study of blood T cell repertoires in COVID-19. The table came from immunoSEQ multiplex PCR; TCRdb's copy has only in-frame clones and leaves some out. The table records 200,000 to 250,000 clones, about 91% of them present only once. The sample taken for sequencing was peripheral blood. The receptors shown here come from a man older than 75 with acute or convalescent COVID-19.

The rearrangement joins TRBV6-5 to TRBJ1-2; maybe TRBD1 (5 bases). Germline V gene data show CDR1 as MNHEY and CDR2 as SVGAGI. This CDR3 spans 13 amino acids. V lost 6 bases and J 3 bases, leaving 11 bases between the germline ends. In DNA, the CDR3 is TGTGCCAGCAGAGCCAGGGCCTACTATGGCTACACCTTC. This translates into CASRARAYYGYTF.

The table lists this clone with a count of one. The CDR3 coding sequence is TGTGCCAGCAGCACGACAGGGGCCCGTTCACCCCTCCACTTT. This gives the protein CASSTTGARSPLHF. The genes are TRBV6-5 and TRBJ1-6, with TRBD1 identical over 8 bases. Per germline, CDR1 MNHEY and CDR2 SVGAGI. V lost 6 bases to trimming and J lost 9 bases; unmatched junction nucleotides: 7. CDR3 length: 14 amino acids.

This chain joins TRBV2 and TRBJ2-7, with 8 positions matching TRBD1. V was clipped by 5 bases and J by 2 bases; unmatched bases: 5. This CDR3 has 14 amino acids. Germline CDR1 reads SNHLY; CDR2 reads FYNNEI. The CDR3 loop is CASSYRQGPYEQYF. The CDR3 DNA follows: TGTGCCAGCAGTTACCGACAGGGGCCCTACGAGCAGTACTTC.

V is TRBV7-7 and J is TRBJ2-2; TRBD2 is a possible D gene (5 bases). The CDR3 has 13 residues. Looked up from germline, CDR1 is SSHAT and CDR2 is FNYEAQ (reference sequence). Deletions cut 5 bases from V and 5 bases from J, with 9 bases between. The DNA of the CDR3 is TGTGCCAGCAGCGCTAGCACAACCGGGGAGCTGTTTTTT. Translated, it gives CASSASTTGELFF.

V is TRBV18 and J is TRBJ1-6, with D tentatively TRBD1 (5 bases). Germline assignment: CDR1 KGHSH and CDR2 LQKENI. V lost 3 bases and J 9 bases, leaving 15 bases between the germline ends. This CDR3 contains 15 residues. CDR3 coding DNA: TGTGCCAGCTCACCCGGCCAGGGTGTCGGTTCACCCCTCCACTTT. This translates into CASSPGQGVGSPLHF. The variable domain in full, with the rest retrieved from reference TRBV18 and TRBJ1-6, is NAGVMQNPRHLVRRRGQEARLRCSPMKGHSHVYWYRQLPEEGLKFMVYLQKENIIDESGMPKERFSAEFPKEGPSILRIQQVVRGDSAAYFCASSPGQGVGSPLHFGNGTRLTVT.

V is TRBV21-1 and J is TRBJ2-7; the table names TRBD2, a call not compared with the DNA. TRBV21-1 is classified as a pseudogene. The length of the CDR3 is 13 residues. The CDR3 DNA sequence: TGTGCCAGCGCTGACCGGGAGAGCTACGAGCAGTACTTC. It encodes CASADRESYEQYF.

The DNA of the CDR3 is TGTGCCAGCAGTGAGGGCTTCCCCGGTAATTCACCCCTCCACTTT. The encoded protein is CASSEGFPGNSPLHF. The rearrangement joins TRBV2 to TRBJ1-6; D is unclear. Per the germline V gene, CDR1 is SNHLY and CDR2 is FYNNEI. V was cut by 3 bases and J by 6 bases, with 12 bases left in between. CDR3 size: 15 residues.

V is TRBV9 and J is TRBJ1-3; TRBD1 might be the D (5 bases). Germline-derived CDR1 and CDR2 are SGDLS and YYNGEE. The germline V and J ends were trimmed by 2 bases and 1 base, with 16 bases remaining between them. This CDR3 region has 17 residues. The chain's CDR3 is CASSVSPGGYSGNTIYF. The CDR3 DNA sequence: TGTGCCAGCAGCGTCAGTCCCGGGGGGTATTCTGGAAACACCATATATTTT. The full variable domain, rest sourced from reference TRBV9 and TRBJ1-3, is DSGVTQTPKHLITATGQRVTLRCSPRSGDLSVYWYQQSLDQGLQFLIQYYNGEERAKGNILERFSAQQFPDLHSELNLSSLELGDSALYFCASSVSPGGYSGNTIYFGEGSWLTVV.

In its sample, this clone was seen once. The gene calls are TRBV10-3 and TRBJ2-2; 7 bases agree with TRBD2. Trimming took 11 bases from V and 1 from J; bases not matched to a gene: 7. The V gene's germline CDR1 is ENHRY and CDR2 SYGVKD. The CDR3 loop spans 14 amino acids. CDR3 region: CAAREAVNTGELFF. The CDR3 region has the DNA TGTGCCGCACGGGAGGCAGTGAACACCGGGGAGCTGTTTTTT.

The chain has TRBV4-3 and TRBJ2-6; possibly TRBD1 for D (5 bases). V shed 1 base and J shed 4 bases, with 8 bases lying between them. Germline CDR1 and CDR2: LGHNA and YSLEER. This CDR3 region has 15 residues. CDR3 DNA: TGCGCCAGCAGCCAAGCAGGGTTCGGGGCCAACGTCCTGACTTTC. As protein: CASSQAGFGANVLTF.

This chain connects TRBV7-9 to TRBJ2-7; 11 nucleotides align to TRBD1. CDR3 length: 14 residues. CDR1 is SEHNR, CDR2 FQNEAQ, per germline (reference sequence). V was pared by 4 bases and J by 5 bases, with 4 bases of the junction left unmatched. Written as DNA, the CDR3 is TGTGCCAGCAGCTACGGACAGGGGGCAAACGAGCAGTACTTC. This sequence encodes CASSYGQGANEQYF.

This clone was recorded a few times. The genes are TRBV12-3 or TRBV12-4 and TRBJ1-2, with TRBD1 identical over 7 bases. Trimming cost V 4 bases and J 4 bases; bases outside gene matches: 3. There are 13 residues in the CDR3. The DNA for the CDR3 is TGTGCCAGCAGTTCGGGACAGACCTATGGCTACACCTTC. This codes for CASSSGQTYGYTF.

The chain has TRBV7-3 and TRBJ1-1; the D is unclear. CDR1 is SGHTA and CDR2 is FQGTGA in the germline V gene. V was shortened by 4 bases and J by 0 bases, with 6 bases between the two germline ends. The CDR3 sequence is 13 residues long. CDR3 DNA: TGTGCCAGCAGCTATTCTATGAACACTGAAGCTTTCTTT. The encoded protein is CASSYSMNTEAFF.

This rearrangement joins TRBV5-1 to TRBJ2-2; possible D gene TRBD1, 7 bases. Trimming removed 1 base at V and 6 bases at J, with 13 bases between. Germline CDR1 is SGHRS and CDR2 is YFSETQ. This CDR3 has 15 residues. This chain's CDR3 is CASSLYQGGAGELFF. The CDR3 coding sequence is TGCGCCAGCAGCTTGTATCAGGGGGGCGCCGGGGAGCTGTTTTTT.

This chain links TRBV6-6 with TRBJ1-2, with 11 bases lining up with TRBD1. Per germline, CDR1 MNHNY and CDR2 SVGAGI (reference sequence). Unmatched junction bases numbered 9, after V lost 7 bases and J lost 8 bases. The CDR3 spans 14 residues. This CDR3 reads CASKGGQGAHGYTF. The CDR3 coding sequence is TGTGCCAGCAAGGGAGGACAGGGGGCGCACGGCTACACCTTC.

The rearrangement links TRBV5-1 to TRBJ2-1, with D possibly TRBD1 on 5 matching bases. Per germline, CDR1 SGHRS and CDR2 YFSETQ. The CDR3 is 16 amino acids. Trimming stripped 0 bases from V and 2 bases from J, with 12 bases between. In DNA form, the CDR3 reads TGCGCCAGCAGCTTGGACAGCCTAGGGGCCTACAATGAGCAGTTCTTC. Its translation is CASSLDSLGAYNEQFF.

This chain links TRBV6-1 with TRBJ2-7, with TRBD2 matching 8 bases. CDR1 is MNHNS and CDR2 is SASEGT in the germline V gene. Trimming removed 3 bases from V and 2 bases from J; junction bases left unmatched: 9. The CDR3 spans 16 residues. As DNA, the CDR3 is TGTGCCAGCAGTGAGCAGCCCCGCGGGGGGACCTACGAGCAGTACTTC. Translated, it gives CASSEQPRGGTYEQYF.

The chain couples TRBV19 to TRBJ1-5; TRBD1 matches at 11 bases. The germline V gene encodes CDR1 LNHDA and CDR2 SQIVND (reference sequence). V was pared by 6 bases and J by 0 bases, with 10 bases of the junction left unmatched. The CDR3 is 18 residues long. The CDR3 DNA follows: TGTGCCAGTAGCCCGGGACAGGGGGTCCCCCTTAGCAATCAGCCCCAGCATTTT. Translating gives CASSPGQGVPLSNQPQHF.

The gene calls are TRBV11-2 and TRBJ2-1, with D possibly being TRBD2 (7 bases). This CDR3 has 17 amino acids. The V end was cut by 3 bases, the J end by 6 bases, with 21 bases between. Germline values: CDR1 SGHAT, CDR2 FQNNGV. CDR3 DNA sequence: TGTGCCAGCAGCTTGGCTGGGGGGGCACTCTACCCCAATGAGCAGTTCTTC. It translates to CASSLAGGALYPNEQFF.

The chain uses TRBV28 and TRBJ1-6; D may be TRBD1 (5 bases). Trimming removed 6 bases at V and 6 bases at J, with 9 bases between. The CDR3 is 13 residues long. Germline CDR1 is MDHEN and CDR2 is SYDVKM. CDR3 loop: CASSRDSNSPLHF. The DNA for the CDR3 is TGTGCCAGCAGCCGAGACAGTAATTCACCCCTCCACTTT.

The chain combines TRBV6-6 with TRBJ2-7; D is possibly TRBD2 (6 bases). V was shortened by 5 bases and J by 1 base, with 18 bases between the two germline ends. The germline V gene has CDR1 MNHNY and CDR2 SVGAGI (reference sequence). This CDR3 has 16 residues. The CDR3 DNA sequence: TGTGCCAGCAGTCCACGGGGAGGCGTGGAATCCTACGAGCAGTACTTC. It is translated as CASSPRGGVESYEQYF.

The V gene is TRBV5-1, the J gene TRBJ2-2; D remains ambiguous. Germline lookup yields CDR1 SGHRS and CDR2 YFSETQ. The CDR3 contains 13 residues. V lost 4 bases and J 3 bases, leaving 7 bases between the germline ends. CDR3 DNA: TGCGCCAGCAGCCCACTATACACCGGGGAGCTGTTTTTT. Residues: CASSPLYTGELFF.